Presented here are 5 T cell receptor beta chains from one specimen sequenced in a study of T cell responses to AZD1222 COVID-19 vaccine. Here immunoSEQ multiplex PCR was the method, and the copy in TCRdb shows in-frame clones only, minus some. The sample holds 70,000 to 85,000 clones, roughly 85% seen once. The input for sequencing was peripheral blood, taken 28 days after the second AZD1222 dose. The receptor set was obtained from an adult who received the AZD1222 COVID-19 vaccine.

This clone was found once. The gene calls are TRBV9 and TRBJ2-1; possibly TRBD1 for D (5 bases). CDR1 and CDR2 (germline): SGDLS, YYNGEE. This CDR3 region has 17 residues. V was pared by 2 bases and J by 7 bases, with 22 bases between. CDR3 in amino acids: CASSVNPGKAVNNEQFF. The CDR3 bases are TGTGCCAGCAGCGTGAACCCAGGGAAAGCCGTCAATAATGAGCAGTTCTTC.

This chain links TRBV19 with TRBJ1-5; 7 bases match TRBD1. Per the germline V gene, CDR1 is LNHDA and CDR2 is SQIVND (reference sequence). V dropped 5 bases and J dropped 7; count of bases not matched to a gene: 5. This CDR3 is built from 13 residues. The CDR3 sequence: CASSAGGWQPQHF. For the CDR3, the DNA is TGTGCCAGTAGTGCAGGGGGTTGGCAGCCCCAGCATTTT. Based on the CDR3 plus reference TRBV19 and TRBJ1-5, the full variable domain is DGGITQSPKYLFRKEGQNVTLSCEQNLNHDAMYWYRQDPGQGLRLIYYSQIVNDFQKGDIAEGYSVSREKKESFPLTVTSAQKNPTAFYLCASSAGGWQPQHFGDGTRLSIL.

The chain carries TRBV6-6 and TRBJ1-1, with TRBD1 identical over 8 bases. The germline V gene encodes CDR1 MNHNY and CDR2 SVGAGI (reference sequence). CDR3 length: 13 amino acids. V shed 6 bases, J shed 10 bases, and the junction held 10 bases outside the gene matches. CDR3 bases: TGTGCCAGCAGGAAGGGACAGGAGCAGGGAGCTTTCTTT. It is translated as CASRKGQEQGAFF.

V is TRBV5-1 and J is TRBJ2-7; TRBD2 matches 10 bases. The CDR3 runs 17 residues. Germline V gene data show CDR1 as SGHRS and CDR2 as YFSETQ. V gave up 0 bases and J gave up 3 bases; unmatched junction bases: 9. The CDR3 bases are TGCGCCAGCAGCTTGGTTCCTAGCGGGGGCGAGGTCTACGAGCAGTACTTC. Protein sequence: CASSLVPSGGEVYEQYF.

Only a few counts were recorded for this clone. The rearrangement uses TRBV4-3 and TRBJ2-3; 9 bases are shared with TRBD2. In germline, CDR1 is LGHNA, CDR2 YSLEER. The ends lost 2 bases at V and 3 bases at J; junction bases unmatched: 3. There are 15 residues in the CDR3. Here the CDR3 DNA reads TGCGCCAGCAGCCAACTAGCGGGATTGACAGATACGCAGTATTTT. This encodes CASSQLAGLTDTQYF.